The 22 T cell receptor beta chains below all came from one sample that was sequenced in a study of T cells in Graves' hyperthyroidism and ophthalmopathy. Authors of the study amplified TCR beta CDR3 regions from RNA transcripts. The study used the HTBI primer set for a first-round RT-PCR of the TCR CDR3. TCRdb re-analysed the multiplex PCR reads in MiXCR, keeping a single row per CDR3 protein. The sample comprises 95,000 to 110,000 distinct CDR3 sequences, 40% to 50% of which are singletons, and roughly 25% rests with the top ten. The sequenced sample consisted of blood. All receptors come from a man aged 40-50 years with Graves' hyperthyroidism.

The chain has TRBV6-5 and TRBJ1-4; 9 nucleotides align to TRBD1. The CDR3 consists of 16 residues. CDR1 MNHEY and CDR2 SVGAGI come from the germline V gene. After removal of 6 bases from V and 8 bases from J, the junction contained 13 bases not matched to a gene. The DNA of the CDR3 is TGTGCCAGCAGGCCCGGGACAGGGAGGTCGTTGGAAAAACTGTTTTTT. As protein: CASRPGTGRSLEKLFF.

This clonotype was observed once. This chain joins TRBV20-1 and TRBJ1-5, with TRBD1 as a possible D gene (5 bases). The V gene lost 1 base and the J gene lost 7 bases, with 8 bases spanning the gap. Germline CDR1 reads DFQATT; CDR2 reads SNEGSKA (reference sequence). CDR3 length: 12 amino acids. In DNA, the CDR3 is TGCAGTGCTAGAGTGGGGGAGCAGCCCCAGCATTTT. This gives the protein CSARVGEQPQHF.

This sequence joins TRBV7-2 and TRBJ1-6; no reliable D call. Germline loops: CDR1 SGHTA, CDR2 FQGNSA. V lost 5 bases to trimming and J lost 10 bases, with 15 bases between them. This CDR3 has 14 amino acids. The CDR3: CASSLRAVGSPLHF. CDR3 DNA: TGTGCCAGCAGCCTTAGGGCGGTCGGGTCACCCCTCCACTTT.

The rearrangement joins TRBV20-1 to TRBJ1-1; a possible D gene is TRBD1 (5 bases). Trimming took off 3 bases at V and 10 bases at J, with 15 bases between the two ends. The CDR3 spans 12 residues. Germline assignment: CDR1 DFQATT and CDR2 SNEGSKA (reference sequence). The CDR3 region is CSARGWGEGAFF. In nucleotides, the CDR3 is TGCAGTGCTAGGGGTTGGGGGGAAGGAGCTTTCTTT.

This clonotype was seen many times. J is TRBJ2-7 and V is TRBV5-6; TRBD2 is a possible D gene (5 bases). The CDR3 consists of 15 residues. V was cut by 0 bases and J by 5 bases, with 15 bases left in between. Germline V gives CDR1 SGHDT, CDR2 YYEEEE. For the CDR3, the DNA is TGTGCCAGCAGCTTGGGTGTGGGAGCCATCCACGAGCAGTACTTC. This gives the protein CASSLGVGAIHEQYF.

This clonotype came up many times. This chain links TRBV2 with TRBJ2-3; 7 bases map to TRBD1. This CDR3 region has 15 residues. With V trimmed by 4 bases and J by 1 base, 5 bases remained unmatched. Germline-derived CDR1 and CDR2 are SNHLY and FYNNEI. CDR3 sequence (DNA): TGTGCCAGCAGTGCAAGGACAGGAGGCACAGATACGCAGTATTTT. It yields the protein CASSARTGGTDTQYF.

This clonotype was seen at least ten times. This chain connects TRBV6-1 to TRBJ1-2; no reliable D call. Germline values: CDR1 MNHNS, CDR2 SASEGT. V shed 5 bases and J shed 14 bases, with 18 bases lying between them. The length of the CDR3 is 12 residues. DNA for the CDR3: TGTGCCAGCAGTTCCCGGGCCTCTGGGTTAACCTTC. Translating gives CASSSRASGLTF.

This clonotype has a count of ten or more. The chain has TRBV20-1 and TRBJ2-1, with unresolved D. The CDR3 covers 15 residues. Germline V CDR1 and CDR2: DFQATT, SNEGSKA (reference sequence). The germline V and J ends were trimmed by 2 bases and 6 bases, with 17 bases remaining between them. CDR3 protein: CSARMGNPITNEQFF. The CDR3 bases are TGCAGTGCTAGAATGGGGAACCCAATTACCAATGAGCAGTTCTTC.

This clonotype was seen repeatedly, ten times or more. The chain is built from TRBV19 and TRBJ1-4; 9 bases line up with TRBD1. Looked up from germline, CDR1 is LNHDA and CDR2 is SQIVND (reference sequence). After removal of 4 bases from V and 7 bases from J, the junction contained 4 bases not matched to a gene. The CDR3 sequence is 14 residues long. CDR3: CASSTGTGSEKLFF. CDR3 sequence (DNA): TGTGCCAGTAGTACCGGGACAGGGAGTGAAAAACTGTTTTTT. Full variable domain (remainder filled in from reference TRBV19 and TRBJ1-4): DGGITQSPKYLFRKEGQNVTLSCEQNLNHDAMYWYRQDPGQGLRLIYYSQIVNDFQKGDIAEGYSVSREKKESFPLTVTSAQKNPTAFYLCASSTGTGSEKLFFGSGTQLSVL.

This clonotype was observed many times. The chain uses TRBV4-2 and TRBJ1-6, with 7 bases aligning to TRBD1. The CDR3 contains 16 residues. V lost 4 bases to trimming and J lost 10 bases; unmatched junction nucleotides: 13. Germline V gene data show CDR1 as LGHNA and CDR2 as YNFKEQ. The CDR3 nucleotides read TGTGCCAGCAGCCCAGCACTACAGGGGCGACGATCACCCCTCCACTTT. Translating gives CASSPALQGRRSPLHF.

The chain employs TRBV5-4 and TRBJ2-7; 8 bases map to TRBD2. V gave up 4 bases and J gave up 3 bases; unmatched junction bases: 3. The CDR3 length is 13 residues. Germline V gives CDR1 SGHNT, CDR2 YYREEE (reference sequence). CDR3 DNA sequence: TGTGCCAGCAGCCCGGCGGGGGGCTACGAGCAGTACTTC. Translation: CASSPAGGYEQYF.

The CDR3 DNA follows: TGTGCCATCAGTGTAAGGACAGGAGGGACCTACGAGCAGTACTTC. Amino acids: CAISVRTGGTYEQYF. This chain connects TRBV10-3 to TRBJ2-7, with D possibly TRBD1 on 7 matching bases. Trimming left V 4 bases short and J 2 bases short, with 15 bases between. CDR1 ENHRY and CDR2 SYGVKD come from the germline V gene. This CDR3 is 15 amino acids long.

The chain combines TRBV19 with TRBJ2-2; possibly TRBD1 for D (5 bases). Germline CDR1 and CDR2: LNHDA and SQIVND (reference sequence). The CDR3 has 16 residues. Trimming stripped 2 bases from V and 3 bases from J, with 13 bases between. The CDR3 is CASSIMGQPYTGELFF. CDR3 bases: TGTGCCAGTAGTATAATGGGGCAGCCGTACACCGGGGAGCTGTTTTTT.

In the case of this clonotype: It is unclear where the CDR3 begins or ends on the DNA, so no DNA is shown, and the CDR3 is as TCRdb lists it. The V call is TRBV9, the J call TRBJ2-7. Germline CDR1 SGDLS, CDR2 YYNGEE. 14 amino acids form the CDR3, both terminal residues included. CDR3 loop: CASSVAVGSYERYF.

In this sample, this clonotype turned up many times. For the CDR3, the DNA is TGTGCCAGCAGTGACGGTCCTGGAGCGGAAGATACGCAGTATTTT. Translating it yields CASSDGPGAEDTQYF. The chain uses TRBV6-4 and TRBJ2-3; perhaps TRBD2 as D (5 bases). Germline V gives CDR1 MRHNA, CDR2 SNTAGT. The CDR3 length is 15 residues. With 2 bases removed from V and 5 bases from J, the gap between germline ends came to 14 bases.

This clonotype was found many times. The chain uses TRBV5-1 and TRBJ1-4; D gene unclear. In germline, CDR1 is SGHRS, CDR2 YFSETQ. V lost 4 bases and J lost 0, with 7 bases in between. CDR3 length: 14 residues. The CDR3 DNA follows: TGCGCCAGCAGCCCCACATCAACTAATGAAAAACTGTTTTTT. Translated: CASSPTSTNEKLFF. The variable domain in full, with the rest retrieved from reference TRBV5-1 and TRBJ1-4, is KAGVTQTPRYLIKTRGQQVTLSCSPISGHRSVSWYQQTPGQGLQFLFEYFSETQRNKGNFPGRFSGRQFSNSRSEMNVSTLELGDSALYLCASSPTSTNEKLFFGSGTQLSVL.

A remark on this clonotype: Germline is not matched at one junction end, which may reflect a read error. The chain combines TRBV9 with TRBJ1-4; D gene ambiguous. The CDR3 loop spans 15 amino acids. Germline lookup yields CDR1 SGDLS and CDR2 YYNGEE. CDR3 region: CASSVEDGPNEKLLF. CDR3 in DNA: TGTGCCAGCAGCGTAGAGGACGGCCCTAATGAAAAACTGCTTTTC.

This clonotype appeared many times. The chain carries TRBV6-1 and TRBJ2-2, with D perhaps matching TRBD2 (6 bases). Looked up from germline, CDR1 is MNHNS and CDR2 is SASEGT. Trimming left V 4 bases short and J 3 bases short, with 12 bases between. CDR3 size: 15 residues. For the CDR3, the DNA is TGTGCCAGCAGTGTGGTTCGGGGGTACACCGGGGAGCTGTTTTTT. It codes for CASSVVRGYTGELFF.

At least ten counts were recorded for this clonotype. This sequence joins TRBV29-1 and TRBJ2-1; D is possibly TRBD1 or TRBD2 (5 bases each). The CDR3 is made up of 16 amino acids. Germline-derived CDR1 and CDR2 are SQVTM and ANQGSEA. Trimming left V 0 bases short and J 0 bases short, with 12 bases between. Here the CDR3 DNA reads TGCAGCGTTGAAGATGGGACGGCTAGCTCCTACAATGAGCAGTTCTTC. Translating it yields CSVEDGTASSYNEQFF.

The sample holds a few counts of this clonotype. The V gene is TRBV10-3, the J gene TRBJ1-1; 8 bases align to TRBD1. Germline lookup yields CDR1 ENHRY and CDR2 SYGVKD. CDR3 length equals 13 residues. Unmatched junction bases numbered 1, after V lost 6 bases and J lost 1 base. In DNA form, the CDR3 reads TGTGCCATCAGGACAGGGGCGAACACTGAAGCTTTCTTT. This gives the protein CAIRTGANTEAFF.

The sample holds a few counts of this clonotype. Given a much more abundant clone one base away, this may be a read error. The chain carries TRBV6-5 and TRBJ1-2, with unresolved D. Trimming took 5 bases from V and 4 from J, leaving 14 bases between them. This CDR3 contains 14 residues. Germline values: CDR1 MNHEY, CDR2 SVGAGI. DNA of the CDR3: TGTGCCAGCAGTGAAGGCCTCGATGTCTATGGCTACACCTTC. It yields the protein CASSEGLDVYGYTF.

Details on this clonotype: One junction end disagrees with the germline gene, perhaps due to a read error. This rearrangement joins TRBV20-1 to TRBJ2-5; tentatively, D is TRBD1 or TRBD2 (6 bases each). Germline CDR1 DFQATT, CDR2 SNEGSKA (reference sequence). This CDR3 contains 9 residues. CDR3 DNA sequence: TGCAGTGCTAGGGGGGGCCAGGACTTC. Translated, it gives CSARGGQDF.